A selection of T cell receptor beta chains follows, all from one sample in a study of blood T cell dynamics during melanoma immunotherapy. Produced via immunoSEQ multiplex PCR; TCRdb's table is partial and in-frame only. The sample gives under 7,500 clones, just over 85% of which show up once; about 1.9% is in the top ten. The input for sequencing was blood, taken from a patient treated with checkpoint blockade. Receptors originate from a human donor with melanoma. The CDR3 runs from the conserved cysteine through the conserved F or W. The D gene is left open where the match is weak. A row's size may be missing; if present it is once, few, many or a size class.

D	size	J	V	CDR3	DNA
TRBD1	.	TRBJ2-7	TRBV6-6	CASSSEGQGQYF	TGTGCCAGCAGCTCCGAAGGACAGGGGCAGTACTTC
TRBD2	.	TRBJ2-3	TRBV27	CASSFRLAGGRTDTQYF	TGTGCCAGCAGTTTTCGACTAGCGGGGGGCAGGACAGATACGCAGTATTTT
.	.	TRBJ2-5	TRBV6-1	CASSARNGQETQYF	TGTGCCAGCAGTGCCAGGAACGGGCAAGAGACCCAGTACTTC
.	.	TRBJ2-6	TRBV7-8	CASSFIDGSGANVLTF	TGTGCCAGCAGCTTCATCGACGGCTCTGGGGCCAACGTCCTGACTTTC
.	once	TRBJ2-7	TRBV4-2	CASSQDMRGEQYF	TGTGCCAGCAGCCAAGATATGAGGGGCGAGCAGTACTTC
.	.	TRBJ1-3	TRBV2	CASSSGRNTIYF	TGTGCCAGCAGTAGTGGGAGAAACACCATATATTTT
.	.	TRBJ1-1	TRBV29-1	CSVEAREASEAFF	TGCAGCGTTGAAGCCAGGGAGGCGTCTGAAGCTTTCTTT
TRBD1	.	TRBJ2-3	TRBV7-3	CASSSGQALARRDTQYF	TGTGCCAGCAGCTCCGGACAGGCACTCGCTCGTAGAGATACGCAGTATTTT
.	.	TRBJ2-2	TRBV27	CASSFQQLNTGELFF	TGTGCCAGCAGTTTTCAACAACTGAACACCGGGGAGCTGTTTTTT
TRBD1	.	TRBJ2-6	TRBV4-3	CASSQDKRTGETGANVLTF	TGCGCCAGCAGCCAAGATAAGAGGACAGGGGAGACTGGGGCCAACGTCCTGACTTTC
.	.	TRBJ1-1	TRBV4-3	CASSQVAVDTGAFF	TGCGCCAGCAGCCAAGTGGCAGTAGACACTGGAGCTTTCTTT
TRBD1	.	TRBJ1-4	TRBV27	CASSEWTGLEKLFF	TGTGCCAGCAGTGAGTGGACAGGTCTAGAAAAACTGTTTTTT
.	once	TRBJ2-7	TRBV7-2	CASSLYEQYF	TGTGCCAGCAGCTTATACGAGCAGTACTTC
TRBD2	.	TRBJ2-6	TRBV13	CASSLTPRPFSGGRLTGGANVLTF	TGTGCCAGCAGCTTGACACCGCGACCCTTTAGCGGGGGGCGCCTCACAGGTGGGGCCAACGTCCTGACTTTC
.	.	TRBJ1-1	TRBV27	CASSSHKFGLGEAFF	TGTGCCAGCAGTTCCCATAAATTTGGTTTAGGTGAAGCTTTCTTT
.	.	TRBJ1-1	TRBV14	CASSQPGPAMNTEAFF	TGTGCCAGCAGCCAGCCGGGACCGGCGATGAACACTGAAGCTTTCTTT
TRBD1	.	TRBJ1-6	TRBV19	CATRQGALSSYNSPLHF	TGTGCCACCAGACAGGGGGCCTTGAGCTCCTATAATTCACCCCTCCACTTT
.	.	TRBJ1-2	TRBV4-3	CASSQDHKGNYGYTF	TGCGCCAGCAGCCAAGATCATAAGGGGAACTATGGCTACACCTTC
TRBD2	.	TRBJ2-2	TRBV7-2	CASSWVGGVNTGELFF	TGTGCCAGCAGCTGGGTCGGGGGGGTGAACACCGGGGAGCTGTTTTTT
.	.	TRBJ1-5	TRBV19	CASSSRASQPQHF	TGTGCCAGTAGTAGCAGGGCTAGTCAGCCCCAGCATTTT
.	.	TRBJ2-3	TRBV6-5	CASRYGRGLPDTQYF	TGTGCCAGCAGATATGGCAGGGGCCTCCCAGATACGCAGTATTTT
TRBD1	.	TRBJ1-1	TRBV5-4	CASSPGPGQGSPTEAFF	TGTGCCAGCAGCCCGGGCCCGGGACAGGGGTCCCCCACTGAAGCTTTCTTT
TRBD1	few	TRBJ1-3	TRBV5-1	CATSTGDSRSGNTIYF	TGCGCCACCTCGACAGGGGATAGTCGTTCTGGAAACACCATATATTTT
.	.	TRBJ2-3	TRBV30	CAWSQGSTDTQYF	TGTGCCTGGAGTCAGGGGAGCACAGATACGCAGTATTTT
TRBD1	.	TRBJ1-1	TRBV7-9	CASSLIGTGDEAFF	TGTGCCAGCAGCCTCATTGGGACAGGGGATGAAGCTTTCTTT
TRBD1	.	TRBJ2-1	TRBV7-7	CASSHSDRGLDEQFF	TGTGCTAGCAGCCACTCGGACAGGGGGCTAGATGAGCAGTTCTTC
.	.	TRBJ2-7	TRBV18	CASSPTAETYEQYF	TGTGCCAGCTCACCAACGGCGGAGACCTACGAGCAGTACTTC
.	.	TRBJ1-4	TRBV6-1	CASSDRGTTNEKLFF	TGTGCCAGCAGTGATCGAGGGACAACTAATGAAAAACTGTTTTTT
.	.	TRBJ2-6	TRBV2	CASQVGGGANVLTF	TGTGCCAGCCAAGTAGGCGGCGGGGCCAACGTCCTGACTTTC
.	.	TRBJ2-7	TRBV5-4	CASSLGQRSEQYF	TGTGCCAGCAGCTTGGGACAGCGCTCCGAGCAGTACTTC
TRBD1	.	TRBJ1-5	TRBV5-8	CASSPRTGLSNQPQHF	TGTGCCAGCAGCCCCAGGACAGGTCTAAGCAATCAGCCCCAGCATTTT
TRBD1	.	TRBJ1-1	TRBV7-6	CASSLLGQGGAFF	TGTGCCAGCAGCCTCCTGGGACAGGGGGGAGCTTTCTTT
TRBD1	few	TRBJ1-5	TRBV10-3	CAIGDRDYQPQHF	TGTGCCATCGGGGACAGGGATTATCAGCCCCAGCATTTT
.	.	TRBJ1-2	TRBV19	CASRPINSGRTIGYTF	TGTGCCAGTAGACCTATCAATTCGGGCAGGACCATTGGCTACACCTTC
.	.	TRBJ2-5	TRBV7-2	CASSLRPTGYETQYF	TGTGCCAGCAGCTTACGACCAACGGGGTACGAGACCCAGTACTTC
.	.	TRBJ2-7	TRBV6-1	CASSQGRTSYEQYF	TGTGCCAGCAGCCAGGGACGGACATCCTACGAGCAGTACTTC
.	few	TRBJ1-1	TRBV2	CASTRTDTEAFF	TGTGCCAGCACTAGGACAGACACTGAAGCTTTCTTT
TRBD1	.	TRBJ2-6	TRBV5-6	CASSLETGYSGANVLTF	TGTGCCAGCAGCTTGGAGACAGGGTACTCTGGGGCCAACGTCCTGACTTTC
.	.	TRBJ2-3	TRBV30	CAWERGGTGTDTQYF	TGTGCCTGGGAGAGGGGGGGGACAGGCACAGATACGCAGTATTTT
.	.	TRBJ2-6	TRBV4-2	CASSQGGGSGANVLTF	TGTGCCAGCAGCCAAGGGGGAGGCTCTGGGGCCAACGTCCTGACTTTC
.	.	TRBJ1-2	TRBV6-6	CASSYAGRGYGYTF	TGTGCCAGCAGTTACGCAGGGAGGGGGTATGGCTACACCTTC
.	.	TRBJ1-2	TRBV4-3	CASSQGRLNYGYTF	TGCGCCAGCAGCCAAGGCCGGCTCAACTATGGCTACACCTTC
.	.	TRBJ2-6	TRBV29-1	CSVGRQFSSGANVLTF	TGCAGCGTTGGTCGACAGTTTTCCTCTGGGGCCAACGTCCTGACTTTC
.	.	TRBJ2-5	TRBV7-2	CASTTPGRETQYF	TGTGCCAGCACAACGCCGGGGAGGGAGACCCAGTACTTC
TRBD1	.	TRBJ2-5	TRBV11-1	CASSAYRGGTQYF	TGTGCCAGCAGCGCATACAGGGGCGGGACCCAGTACTTC
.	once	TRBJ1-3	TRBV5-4	CASSLASGNTIYF	TGTGCCAGCAGCTTGGCCTCTGGAAACACCATATATTTT
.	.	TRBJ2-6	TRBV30	CAWGESGANVLTF	TGTGCCTGGGGGGAATCTGGGGCCAACGTCCTGACTTTC
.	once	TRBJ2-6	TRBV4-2	CASSQDGAAGANVLTF	TGTGCCAGCAGCCAAGACGGGGCGGCTGGGGCCAACGTCCTGACTTTC
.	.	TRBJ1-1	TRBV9	CASSVVSVGQNTEAFF	TGTGCCAGCAGCGTAGTATCTGTTGGACAGAACACTGAAGCTTTCTTT
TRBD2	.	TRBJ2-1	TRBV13	CASSSLGASGGNEQFF	TGTGCCAGCAGCTCCCTGGGGGCTAGCGGGGGCAATGAGCAGTTCTTC
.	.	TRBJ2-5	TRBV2	CASKTSRGRETQYF	TGTGCCAGCAAGACTAGCAGGGGGCGAGAGACCCAGTACTTC
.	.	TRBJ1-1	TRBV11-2	CASSLERGAEAFF	TGTGCCAGCAGCTTAGAGAGGGGGGCTGAAGCTTTCTTT